Presented here are 30 T cell receptor beta chains from one specimen sequenced in a study of blood T cells in healthy people across ages. With a J-beta primer mix and a sample-barcoded 5' primer, a second PCR ran about 7 to 12 cycles. Via MiXCR, TCRdb re-called the 5' RACE reads, giving one row per CDR3 protein. The sample has about 670,000 distinct CDR3 sequences; approximately 40% are singletons. The sample comprised blood. The receptor set was obtained from a man at least 80 years old in good health.

Comment on this clonotype: This sequence may be a read error, since a much larger clone differs from it by one base. This chain joins TRBV29-1 and TRBJ2-5, with D possibly being TRBD1 or TRBD2 (5 bases each). The CDR3 is made up of 15 amino acids. V was shortened by 7 bases and J by 2 bases, with 20 bases between the two germline ends. Germline V gene sequence: CDR1 SQVTM, CDR2 ANQGSEA. CDR3 region: CSGSGAGRNQETQYF. In DNA form, the CDR3 reads TGCAGCGGTTCCGGGGCAGGGCGGAATCAAGAGACCCAGTACTTC.

The chain links TRBV6-6 to TRBJ2-4; either TRBD1 or TRBD2 may supply D (5 bases each). The J call is uncertain, as TRBJ2-5 better fits the DNA end. CDR3 length: 14 amino acids. Per the germline V gene, CDR1 is MNHNY and CDR2 is SVGAGI (reference sequence). Written as DNA, the CDR3 is TGTGCCAGCAGAAACTCAGCGGCAGGGGAGACCCAGTACTTC. Its translation: CASRNSAAGETQYF.

On this clonotype: This likely comes from a read error, as the CDR3 has no conserved phenylalanine or tryptophan at its end. The chain employs TRBV6-2 or TRBV6-3 and TRBJ2-3, with TRBD1 identical over 9 bases. The length of the CDR3 is 18 residues. Germline CDR1 is MNHEY and CDR2 is SVGEGT. The ends lost 2 bases at V and 6 bases at J; junction bases unmatched: 15. The CDR3 loop reads CASSYLPGQGYLRDTQYL. In nucleotides, the CDR3 is TGTGCCAGCAGTTACCTCCCGGGACAGGGCTATCTCCGGGATACGCAGTATTTG.

J is TRBJ2-7 and V is TRBV5-1; 7 bases are a match to TRBD1. V trimming: 4 bases; J trimming: 3 bases; junction bases outside the gene matches: 13. This CDR3 has 16 residues. Germline V gene sequence: CDR1 SGHRS, CDR2 YFSETQ. The CDR3 is CASSRGTADTRYEQYF. The CDR3 DNA follows: TGCGCCAGCAGCAGAGGGACAGCGGATACCCGCTACGAGCAGTACTTC.

This clonotype was counted only a few times. This sequence joins TRBV5-1 and TRBJ2-3; 9 nucleotides match TRBD1. In germline, CDR1 is SGHRS, CDR2 YFSETQ. Trimming took 3 bases from V and 0 from J; bases not matched to a gene: 2. This CDR3 region has 15 residues. The CDR3 loop is CASSYGTGSTDTQYF. In nucleotides, the CDR3 is TGCGCCAGCAGCTATGGGACAGGGAGCACAGATACGCAGTATTTT.

Of note for this clonotype: A junction boundary mismatches the germline segment, possibly from a read error. The chain has TRBV20-1 and TRBJ2-1, with D possibly being TRBD2 (6 bases). The CDR3 totals 15 residues. Germline CDR1 and CDR2: DFQATT and SNEGSKA (reference sequence). CDR3 sequence: CSAPKRVSSYNERFF. The CDR3 DNA is TGCAGTGCTCCTAAGCGGGTGAGCTCCTACAATGAGCGGTTCTTC.

The rearrangement joins TRBV18 to TRBJ2-5; TRBD1 agrees at 9 bases. TRBJ2-7 explains the end of the DNA better; the J call may be wrong. This CDR3 region has 13 residues. Germline values: CDR1 KGHSH, CDR2 LQKENI. As DNA, the CDR3 is TGTGCCAGCTCACCGGACAGGGGCCACGAGCAGTACTTC. Amino acids: CASSPDRGHEQYF.

V and J are TRBV2 and TRBJ2-7, with unresolved D. There are 14 residues in the CDR3. Germline V lookup: CDR1 SNHLY, CDR2 FYNNEI. Trimming stripped 4 bases from V and 12 bases from J, with 22 bases between. The CDR3 nucleotides read TGTGCCAGCAGTGTAACACAGACGAAAGAGACCCGGTACTTC. Its translation is CASSVTQTKETRYF.

The chain is built from TRBV20-1 and TRBJ2-1, with 11 bases identical to TRBD2. With V trimmed by 0 bases and J by 9 bases, 4 bases remained unmatched. This CDR3 is 14 amino acids long. Per germline, CDR1 DFQATT and CDR2 SNEGSKA (reference sequence). In nucleotides, the CDR3 is TGCAGTGCTAGAGAGGCTAGCGGGAGGTTTGAGCAGTTCTTC. Its protein product is CSAREASGRFEQFF.

The chain has TRBV4-1 and TRBJ2-3, with D unclear. The CDR3 is 19 amino acids. V was trimmed by 3 bases and J by 0 bases, leaving 22 bases between them. The germline gives CDR1 MGHRA, CDR2 YSYEKL. CDR3 protein: CASSQGPRRGPTSTDTQYF. For the CDR3, the DNA is TGCGCCAGCAGCCAGGGCCCTAGGAGAGGCCCCACTAGCACAGATACGCAGTATTTT.

The chain joins TRBV4-1 to TRBJ1-2, with TRBD1 as a possible D gene (6 bases). The V gene's germline CDR1 is MGHRA and CDR2 YSYEKL. The CDR3 covers 15 residues. The germline V and J ends were trimmed by 2 bases and 3 bases, with 13 bases remaining between them. The DNA for the CDR3 is TGCGCCAGCAGCCAACCTCGGGGGGCGGACTATGGCTACACCTTC. Residues: CASSQPRGADYGYTF.

As regards this clonotype: At one end, the junction sequence differs from germline, possibly due to a read error. The CDR3, as DNA: TGTGCCAGCAGCACCTCGTGGTCCTCCTACATTGAGCAGTTCTTC. This gives the protein CASSTSWSSYIEQFF. The V call is TRBV7-2, the J call TRBJ2-1, with D unresolved. The CDR3 extends over 15 amino acids. Germline-derived CDR1 and CDR2 are SGHTA and FQGNSA.

Only a few counts were recorded for this clonotype. The V gene is TRBV27, the J gene TRBJ2-3, with D perhaps TRBD1 (6 bases). Germline loops: CDR1 MNHEY, CDR2 SMNVEV (reference sequence). The CDR3 has 15 residues. V lost 1 base to trimming and J lost 1 base, with 9 bases between them. CDR3 in DNA: TGTGCCAGCAGTTTATACCCAGGGGGCACAGATACGCAGTATTTT. The encoded protein is CASSLYPGGTDTQYF.

This clonotype was recorded once. The J gene is TRBJ2-3, the V gene TRBV6-2 or TRBV6-3, with D uncertain. The ends were cut back, 6 bases at V and 3 bases at J, with 7 bases in the middle. Per germline, CDR1 MNHEY and CDR2 SVGEGT. This CDR3 region has 12 residues. The CDR3 sequence is CASRERTDTQYF. DNA of the CDR3: TGTGCCAGCAGAGAAAGAACAGATACGCAGTATTTT.

The rearrangement joins TRBV28 to TRBJ2-1; weak D call: TRBD2 (7 bases). Per germline, CDR1 MDHEN and CDR2 SYDVKM. The CDR3 is made up of 13 amino acids. CDR3 residues: CAIQGGGYNEQFF. DNA for the CDR3: TGTGCAATCCAAGGGGGAGGGTACAATGAGCAGTTCTTC.

V and J are TRBV4-3 and TRBJ2-3, with unresolved D. V lost 4 bases, J lost 11 bases, and 10 bases lay in between. CDR1 and CDR2 (germline): LGHNA, YSLEER. The CDR3 length is 11 residues. The DNA for the CDR3 is TGCGCCAGCAGCCTCGGGCGTGTGCAGTATTTT. Its protein is CASSLGRVQYF.

This clonotype has only a few counts. The J gene is TRBJ2-3, the V gene TRBV12-5, with a weak D call TRBD1 (6 bases). The V and J ends lost 1 base and 0 bases respectively, with 8 bases between them. Per the germline V gene, CDR1 is LGHNT and CDR2 is FRNRAP. The CDR3 is made up of 15 amino acids. CDR3 protein: CASGLGTASTDTQYF. The CDR3 DNA sequence: TGTGCTAGTGGTTTGGGGACAGCTAGCACAGATACGCAGTATTTT.

This clonotype appeared many times. CDR3 nucleotide sequence: TGTGCCAGCGGGACTAGCGGCGAATACAATGAGCAGTTCTTC. Its protein product is CASGTSGEYNEQFF. The chain is built from TRBV6-2 or TRBV6-3 and TRBJ2-1; 11 bases line up with TRBD2. The CDR3 is 14 amino acids. V was clipped by 8 bases and J by 4 bases; unmatched bases: 4. In germline, CDR1 is MNHEY, CDR2 SVGEGT.

V gene TRBV6-2 or TRBV6-3 combines with J gene TRBJ1-3, with TRBD1 matching 7 bases. V trimming: 10 bases; J trimming: 0 bases; junction bases outside the gene matches: 6. The CDR3 runs 14 residues. Germline CDR1 and CDR2: MNHEY and SVGEGT. The CDR3 here is CAKPGQNSGNTIYF. The CDR3 coding sequence is TGTGCCAAACCGGGACAGAACTCTGGAAACACCATATATTTT.

This clonotype was seen more than once but under ten times. The chain employs TRBV20-1 and TRBJ2-5; tentatively, D is TRBD2 (6 bases). The J call may be in error: the DNA end matches TRBJ2-7 better. This CDR3 spans 13 amino acids. Germline CDR1 is DFQATT and CDR2 is SNEGSKA (reference sequence). CDR3 coding DNA: TGCAGTGCTAGTGGCGGGGATATGTACGAGCAGTACTTC. Protein: CSASGGDMYEQYF.

The chain has TRBV20-1 and TRBJ1-1, with 8 bases lining up with TRBD1. Germline V gives CDR1 DFQATT, CDR2 SNEGSKA (reference sequence). J gave up 1 base and V 6 bases, and 7 bases lay outside the gene matches. The CDR3 covers 14 residues. CDR3 DNA: TGCAGTGCAAAACAGGACAGGGCGAACACTGAAGCTTTCTTT. It encodes CSAKQDRANTEAFF.

This clonotype was counted between two and nine times. V usage is TRBV7-9 and J usage is TRBJ1-1; no definite D call. The CDR3 has 13 residues. V was shortened by 3 bases and J by 4 bases, with 9 bases between the two germline ends. Germline lookup yields CDR1 SEHNR and CDR2 FQNEAQ (reference sequence). The CDR3: CASSLGGVTEAFF. The CDR3 nucleotides read TGTGCCAGCAGCTTGGGCGGGGTCACTGAAGCTTTCTTT.

This chain connects TRBV20-1 to TRBJ2-2; TRBD2 might be the D (6 bases). The germline V gene encodes CDR1 DFQATT and CDR2 SNEGSKA (reference sequence). The V gene lost 0 bases and the J gene lost 3 bases, with 14 bases spanning the gap. This CDR3 comprises 16 residues. The DNA for the CDR3 is TGCAGTGCTAGAGATGGGAGGAGGCCGGACACCGGGGAGCTGTTTTTT. Translation: CSARDGRRPDTGELFF.

The gene calls are TRBV3-1 and TRBJ1-5, with D perhaps matching TRBD1 (5 bases). Trimming took off 3 bases at V and 0 bases at J, with 12 bases between the two ends. The CDR3 sequence is 16 residues long. Germline lookup yields CDR1 LGHDT and CDR2 YNNKEL (reference sequence). CDR3 nucleotide sequence: TGTGCCAGCAGCCATGATCGACAGAATAGCAATCAGCCCCAGCATTTT. As protein: CASSHDRQNSNQPQHF.

This chain uses TRBV20-1 with TRBJ2-5; no clear D gene. Germline V gene sequence: CDR1 DFQATT, CDR2 SNEGSKA (reference sequence). V was shortened by 5 bases and J by 7 bases, with 14 bases between the two germline ends. The CDR3 is made up of 12 amino acids. CDR3 residues: CSAEGRMGTQYF. CDR3 coding DNA: TGCAGTGCTGAAGGACGAATGGGGACCCAGTACTTC.

This clonotype has only a few counts. The gene calls are TRBV27 and TRBJ2-3, with TRBD1 matching 8 bases. Looked up from germline, CDR1 is MNHEY and CDR2 is SMNVEV (reference sequence). The CDR3 contains 16 residues. V shed 5 bases, J shed 8 bases, and the junction held 15 bases outside the gene matches. CDR3 bases: TGTGCCAGCAGTCTAGTCGGCTCAGGGGGCTTGGGTACGCAGTATTTT. Protein: CASSLVGSGGLGTQYF.

The chain recombines TRBV7-2 with TRBJ2-7; tentatively, D is TRBD1 or TRBD2 (5 bases each). Per the germline V gene, CDR1 is SGHTA and CDR2 is FQGNSA. This CDR3 is built from 15 residues. Trimming removed 0 bases from V and 5 bases from J, with 14 bases in between. The CDR3 DNA reads as TGTGCCAGCAGCTTAGCTGAGGGGTCAGCCCACGAGCAGTACTTC. Translation gives CASSLAEGSAHEQYF.

This clonotype has only one observation. The chain carries TRBV5-1 and TRBJ2-5; perhaps TRBD1 as D (6 bases). V was clipped by 4 bases and J by 11 bases, with 27 bases between them. Germline CDR1 reads SGHRS; CDR2 reads YFSETQ. The CDR3 is 16 amino acids. The CDR3 coding sequence is TGCGCCAGCAGCCCGACCGCCCTGGGGGCTTACAATGAGCAGTACTTC. Protein product: CASSPTALGAYNEQYF.

This clonotype was detected a few times. The chain combines TRBV29-1 with TRBJ2-6; D remains unclear. The germline CDR1 and CDR2 sequences are SQVTM and ANQGSEA. The CDR3 runs 14 residues. The ends were cut back, 7 bases at V and 0 bases at J, with 10 bases in the middle. The CDR3 spells CSAESNSGANVLTF. CDR3 coding DNA: TGCAGCGCCGAAAGCAACTCTGGGGCCAACGTCCTGACTTTC.

This rearrangement joins TRBV28 to TRBJ2-3; 10 nucleotides line up with TRBD2. The CDR3 sequence is 15 residues long. Germline V gene lookup returns CDR1 MDHEN and CDR2 SYDVKM. Germline trimming cut 5 bases from V and 5 bases from J; bases unmatched to any gene: 7. This CDR3 reads CASSAPSGSQDTQYF. CDR3 bases: TGTGCCAGCAGTGCGCCTAGCGGGAGTCAAGATACGCAGTATTTT.